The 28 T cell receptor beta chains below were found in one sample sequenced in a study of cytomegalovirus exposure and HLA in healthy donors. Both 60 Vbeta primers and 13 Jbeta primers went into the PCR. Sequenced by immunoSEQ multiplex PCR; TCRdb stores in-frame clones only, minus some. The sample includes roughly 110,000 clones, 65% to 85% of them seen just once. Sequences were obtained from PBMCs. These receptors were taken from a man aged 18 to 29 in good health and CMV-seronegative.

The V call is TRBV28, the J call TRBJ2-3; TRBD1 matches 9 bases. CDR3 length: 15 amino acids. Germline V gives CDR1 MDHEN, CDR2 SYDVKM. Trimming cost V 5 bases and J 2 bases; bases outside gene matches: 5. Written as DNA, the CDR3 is TGTGCCAGCAGTCCAGGGACAGGGTACACAGATACGCAGTATTTT. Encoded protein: CASSPGTGYTDTQYF.

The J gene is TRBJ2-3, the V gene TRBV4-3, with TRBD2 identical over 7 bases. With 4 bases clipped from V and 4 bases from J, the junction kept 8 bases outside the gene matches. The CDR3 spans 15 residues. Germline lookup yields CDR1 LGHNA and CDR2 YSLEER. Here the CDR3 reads CASSRSGAEADTQYF. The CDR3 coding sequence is TGCGCCAGCAGCCGAAGCGGGGCGGAGGCAGATACGCAGTATTTT.

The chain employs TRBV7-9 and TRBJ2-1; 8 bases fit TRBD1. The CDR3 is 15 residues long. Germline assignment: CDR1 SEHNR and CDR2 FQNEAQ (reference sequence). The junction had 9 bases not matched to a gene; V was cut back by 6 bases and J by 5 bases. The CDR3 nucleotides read TGTGCCAGCAGTCCAACCGGGACAGGTAACAATGAGCAGTTCTTC. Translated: CASSPTGTGNNEQFF.

CDR3 DNA: TGTGCCAGCAGTTTAGTTGGGACAGGGGGGGCCGGGGAGCTGTTTTTT. Encoded protein: CASSLVGTGGAGELFF. The chain recombines TRBV27 with TRBJ2-2; 11 nucleotides align to TRBD1. J gave up 6 bases and V 2 bases, and 5 bases lay outside the gene matches. Germline loops: CDR1 MNHEY, CDR2 SMNVEV (reference sequence). This CDR3 is 16 amino acids long.

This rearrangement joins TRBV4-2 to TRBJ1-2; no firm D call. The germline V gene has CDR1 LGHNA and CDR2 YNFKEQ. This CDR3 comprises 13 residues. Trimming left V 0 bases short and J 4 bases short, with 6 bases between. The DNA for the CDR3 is TGTGCCAGCAGCCAAGATGCGGCCTATGGCTACACCTTC. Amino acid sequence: CASSQDAAYGYTF.

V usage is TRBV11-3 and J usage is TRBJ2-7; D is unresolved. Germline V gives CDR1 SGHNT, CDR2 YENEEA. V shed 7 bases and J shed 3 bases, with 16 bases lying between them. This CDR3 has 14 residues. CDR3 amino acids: CASNPPAVSYEQYF. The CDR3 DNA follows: TGTGCCAGCAACCCGCCGGCGGTCAGCTACGAGCAGTACTTC.

The CDR3 DNA is TGCGCCAGCAGCTTGAGGGACTTGTCCTCGGCCCAGTACTTC. Amino acids: CASSLRDLSSAQYF. The chain employs TRBV5-1 and TRBJ2-5; a weak D match, TRBD2 (6 bases). Germline CDR1 is SGHRS and CDR2 is YFSETQ. The CDR3 loop spans 14 amino acids. V lost 1 base, J lost 9 bases, and 16 bases lay in between.

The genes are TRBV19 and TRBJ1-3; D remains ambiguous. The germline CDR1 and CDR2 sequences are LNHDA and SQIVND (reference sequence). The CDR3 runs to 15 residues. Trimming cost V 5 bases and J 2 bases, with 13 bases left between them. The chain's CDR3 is CASSRGKVTGNTIYF. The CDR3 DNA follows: TGTGCCAGTAGTCGCGGGAAGGTCACTGGAAACACCATATATTTT.

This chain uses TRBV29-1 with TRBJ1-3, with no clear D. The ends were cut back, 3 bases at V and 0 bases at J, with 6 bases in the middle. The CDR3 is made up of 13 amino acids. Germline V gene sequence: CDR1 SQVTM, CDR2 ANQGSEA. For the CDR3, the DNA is TGCAGCGTTGACAGGCTCTCTGGAAACACCATATATTTT. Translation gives CSVDRLSGNTIYF.

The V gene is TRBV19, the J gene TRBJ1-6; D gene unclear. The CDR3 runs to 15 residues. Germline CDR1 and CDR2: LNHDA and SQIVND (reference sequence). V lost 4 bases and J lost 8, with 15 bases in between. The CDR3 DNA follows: TGTGCCAGTAGTACCGCGGGGAGCCTGGATTCACCCCTCCACTTT. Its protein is CASSTAGSLDSPLHF.

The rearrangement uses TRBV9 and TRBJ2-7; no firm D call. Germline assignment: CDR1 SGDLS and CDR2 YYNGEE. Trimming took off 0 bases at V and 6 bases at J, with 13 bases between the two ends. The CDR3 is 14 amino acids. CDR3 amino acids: CASSVGATGSEQYF. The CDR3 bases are TGTGCCAGCAGCGTAGGGGCCACCGGCTCCGAGCAGTACTTC.

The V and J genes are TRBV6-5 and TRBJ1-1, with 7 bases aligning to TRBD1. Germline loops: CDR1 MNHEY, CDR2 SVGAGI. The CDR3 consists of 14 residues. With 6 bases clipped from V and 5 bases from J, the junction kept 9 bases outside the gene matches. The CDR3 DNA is TGTGCCAGCAGGGACAGGTTTAGCCTAACTGAAGCTTTCTTT. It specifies CASRDRFSLTEAFF.

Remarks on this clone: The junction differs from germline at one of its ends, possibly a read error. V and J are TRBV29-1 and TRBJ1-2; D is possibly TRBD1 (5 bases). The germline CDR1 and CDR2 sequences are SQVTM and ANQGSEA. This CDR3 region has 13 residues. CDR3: CSVLGGGNYGYPF. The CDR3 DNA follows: TGCAGCGTCCTCGGGGGGGGGAACTATGGCTACCCCTTC.

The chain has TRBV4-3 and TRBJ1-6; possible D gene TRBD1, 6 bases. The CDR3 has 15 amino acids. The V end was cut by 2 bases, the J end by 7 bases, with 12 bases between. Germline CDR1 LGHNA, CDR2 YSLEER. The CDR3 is CASSQLNRDNSPLHF. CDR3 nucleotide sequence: TGCGCCAGCAGCCAACTAAACAGGGACAATTCACCCCTCCACTTT.

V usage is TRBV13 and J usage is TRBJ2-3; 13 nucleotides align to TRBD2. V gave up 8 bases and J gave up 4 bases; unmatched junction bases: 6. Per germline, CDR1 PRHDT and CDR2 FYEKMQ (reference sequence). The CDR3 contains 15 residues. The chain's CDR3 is CASEKTSGGSDTQYF. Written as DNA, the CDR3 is TGTGCCAGCGAAAAGACTAGCGGGGGGTCAGATACGCAGTATTTT. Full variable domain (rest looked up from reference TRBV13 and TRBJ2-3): AAGVIQSPRHLIKEKRETATLKCYPIPRHDTVYWYQQGPGQDPQFLISFYEKMQSDKGSIPDRFSAQQFSDYHSELNMSSLELGDSALYFCASEKTSGGSDTQYFGPGTRLTVL.

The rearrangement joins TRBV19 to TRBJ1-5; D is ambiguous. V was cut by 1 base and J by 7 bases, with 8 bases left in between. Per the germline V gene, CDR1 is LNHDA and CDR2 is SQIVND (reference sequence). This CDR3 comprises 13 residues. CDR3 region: CASSIAPGQPQHF. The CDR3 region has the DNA TGTGCCAGTAGTATAGCTCCGGGGCAGCCCCAGCATTTT. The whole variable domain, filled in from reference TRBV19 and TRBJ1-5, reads DGGITQSPKYLFRKEGQNVTLSCEQNLNHDAMYWYRQDPGQGLRLIYYSQIVNDFQKGDIAEGYSVSREKKESFPLTVTSAQKNPTAFYLCASSIAPGQPQHFGDGTRLSIL.

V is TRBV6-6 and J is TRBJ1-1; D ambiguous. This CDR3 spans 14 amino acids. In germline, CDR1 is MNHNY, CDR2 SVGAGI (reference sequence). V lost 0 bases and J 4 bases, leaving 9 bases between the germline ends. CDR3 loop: CASSYSEGVTEAFF. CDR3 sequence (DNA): TGTGCCAGCAGTTACTCGGAGGGAGTCACTGAAGCTTTCTTT.

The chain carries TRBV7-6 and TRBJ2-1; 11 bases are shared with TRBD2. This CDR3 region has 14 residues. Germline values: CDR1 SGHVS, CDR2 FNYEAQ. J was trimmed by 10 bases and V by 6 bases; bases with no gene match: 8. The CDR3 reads CASRGLAGPREQFF. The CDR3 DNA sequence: TGTGCCAGCAGAGGACTAGCGGGTCCCAGGGAGCAGTTCTTC.

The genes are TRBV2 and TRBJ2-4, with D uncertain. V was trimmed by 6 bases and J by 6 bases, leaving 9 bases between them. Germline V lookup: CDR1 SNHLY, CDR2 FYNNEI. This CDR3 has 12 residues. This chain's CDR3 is CASSPHGNIQYF. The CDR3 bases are TGTGCCAGCAGCCCGCACGGAAACATTCAGTACTTC.

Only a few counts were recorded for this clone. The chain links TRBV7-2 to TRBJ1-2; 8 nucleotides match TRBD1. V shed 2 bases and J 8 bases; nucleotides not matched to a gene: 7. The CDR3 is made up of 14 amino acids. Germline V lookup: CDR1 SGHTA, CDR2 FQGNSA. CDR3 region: CASSLQGASRGYTF. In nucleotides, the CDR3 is TGTGCCAGCAGCTTACAGGGGGCATCGCGAGGCTACACCTTC.

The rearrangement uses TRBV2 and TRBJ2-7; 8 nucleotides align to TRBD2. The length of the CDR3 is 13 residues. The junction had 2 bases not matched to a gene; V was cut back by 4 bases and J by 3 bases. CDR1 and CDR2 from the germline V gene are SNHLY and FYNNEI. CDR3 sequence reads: CASSALADYEQYF. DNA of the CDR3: TGTGCCAGCAGTGCACTAGCGGACTACGAGCAGTACTTC.

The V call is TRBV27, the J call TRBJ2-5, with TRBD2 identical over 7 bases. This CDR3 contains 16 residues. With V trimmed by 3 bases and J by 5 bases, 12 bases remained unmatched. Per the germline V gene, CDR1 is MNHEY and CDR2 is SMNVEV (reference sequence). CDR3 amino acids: CASSFSRGRGGETQYF. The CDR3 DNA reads TGTGCCAGCAGTTTTAGTAGAGGGAGGGGTGGTGAGACCCAGTACTTC.

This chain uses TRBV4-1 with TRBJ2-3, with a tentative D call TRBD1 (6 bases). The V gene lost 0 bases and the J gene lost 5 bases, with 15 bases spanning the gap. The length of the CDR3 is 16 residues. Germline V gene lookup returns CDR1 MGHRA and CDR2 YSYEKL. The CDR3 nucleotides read TGCGCCAGCAGCCAAGAAGGGCAGGGGATCGTAGATACGCAGTATTTT. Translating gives CASSQEGQGIVDTQYF.

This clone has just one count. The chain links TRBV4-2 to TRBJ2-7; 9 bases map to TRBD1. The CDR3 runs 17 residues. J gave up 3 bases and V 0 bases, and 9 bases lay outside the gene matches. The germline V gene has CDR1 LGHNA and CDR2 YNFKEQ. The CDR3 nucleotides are TGTGCCAGCAGCCAAGATCCCGGCATGACAGGGGGCTACGAGCAGTACTTC. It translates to CASSQDPGMTGGYEQYF.

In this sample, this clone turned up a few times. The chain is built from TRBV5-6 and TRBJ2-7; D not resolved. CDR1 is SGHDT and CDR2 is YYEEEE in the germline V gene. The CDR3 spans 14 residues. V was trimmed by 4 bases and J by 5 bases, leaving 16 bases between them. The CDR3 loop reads CASSLDPDIHEQYF. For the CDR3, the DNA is TGTGCCAGCAGCCTTGACCCCGACATTCACGAGCAGTACTTC.

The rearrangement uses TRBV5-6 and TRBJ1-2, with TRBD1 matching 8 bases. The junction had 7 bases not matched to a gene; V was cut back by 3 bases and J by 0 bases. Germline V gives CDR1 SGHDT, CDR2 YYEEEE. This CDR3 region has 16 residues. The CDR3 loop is CASSSGQGRANYGYTF. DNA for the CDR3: TGTGCCAGCAGCTCAGGACAGGGTCGAGCTAACTATGGCTACACCTTC.

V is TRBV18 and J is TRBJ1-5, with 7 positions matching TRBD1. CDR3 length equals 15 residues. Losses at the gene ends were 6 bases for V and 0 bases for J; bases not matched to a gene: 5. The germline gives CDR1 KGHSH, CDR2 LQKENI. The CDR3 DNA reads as TGTGCCAGCTCCCGACAGGGTGATAGCAATCAGCCCCAGCATTTT. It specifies CASSRQGDSNQPQHF.

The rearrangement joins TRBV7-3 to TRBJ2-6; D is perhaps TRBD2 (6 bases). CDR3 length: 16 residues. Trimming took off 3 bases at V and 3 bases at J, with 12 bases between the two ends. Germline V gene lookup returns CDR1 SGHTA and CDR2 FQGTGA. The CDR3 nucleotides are TGTGCCAGCAGCTTGGGGAGGAGCGGTGGGGCCAACGTCCTGACTTTC. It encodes CASSLGRSGGANVLTF.